This TCR beta chain was observed in a study of Ad26.COV2.S vaccination and SARS-CoV-2 variants. Study summary: In the COV1001 trial, the donor was in the Ad26.COV2.S arm. Administration of Ad26.COV2.S was intramuscular, either once or twice 56 days apart. Study outcomes and limitations: Spike-specific responses of CD8+ and CD4+ T cells were reported to display substantial breadth after vaccination.

The repertoire was sequenced with immunoSEQ multiplex PCR; TCRdb's copy has only in-frame clones and lacks some. The data contain some 320,000 clones, approximately 86% of them singletons. Treatment reported: 19 received Ad26.COV2.S at low or high dose, single or two shots; roughly five received placebo; per-sample allocation not given. Repertoires come from day 63 after the first vaccine or placebo injection. With regard to this clone: Its antigen is as yet unknown.

This CDR3 has 18 amino acids. V lost 1 base, J lost 2 bases, and 4 bases stayed unmatched. Germline CDR1 and CDR2: MGHRA and YSYEKL. The J gene is TRBJ2-3, the V gene TRBV4-1; TRBD2 agrees at 15 bases. The clonotype comes from a person between 18 and 65 years old who received the Ad26.COV2.S COVID-19 vaccine or a placebo. This specimen consisted of peripheral blood, obtained in a trial of Ad26.COV2.S vaccine versus placebo. CDR3 sequence: CASSQGGLAGGFTDTQYF. Written as DNA, the CDR3 is TGCGCCAGCAGCCAAGGGGGACTAGCGGGGGGTTTCACAGATACGCAGTATTTT.